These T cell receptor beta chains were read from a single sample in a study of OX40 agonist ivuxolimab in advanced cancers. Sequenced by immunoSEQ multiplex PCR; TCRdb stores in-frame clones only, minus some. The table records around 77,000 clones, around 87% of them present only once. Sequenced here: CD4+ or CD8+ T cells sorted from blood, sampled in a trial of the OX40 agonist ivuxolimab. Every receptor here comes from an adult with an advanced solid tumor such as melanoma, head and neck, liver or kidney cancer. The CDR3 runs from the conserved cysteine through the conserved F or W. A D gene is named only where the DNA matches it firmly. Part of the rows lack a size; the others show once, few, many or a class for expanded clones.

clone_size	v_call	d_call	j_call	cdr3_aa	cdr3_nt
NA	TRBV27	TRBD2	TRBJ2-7	CASSSLAGNGYEQYF	TGTGCCAGCAGTTCACTAGCGGGAAACGGGTACGAGCAGTACTTC
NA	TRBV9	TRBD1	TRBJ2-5	CASSVGKGQGVMLETQYF	TGTGCCAGCAGCGTAGGGAAGGGACAGGGGGTCATGCTAGAGACCCAGTACTTC
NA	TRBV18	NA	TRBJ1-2	CASSDRNYGYTF	TGTGCCAGCTCAGACAGGAACTATGGCTACACCTTC
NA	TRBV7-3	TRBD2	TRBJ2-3	CASRIAGATDTQYF	TGTGCCAGCAGGATAGCGGGCGCCACAGATACGCAGTATTTT
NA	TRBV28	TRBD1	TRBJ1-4	CASSSLQGAAETGKLFF	TGTGCCAGCAGTTCCCTACAGGGGGCGGCGGAAACGGGAAAACTGTTTTTT
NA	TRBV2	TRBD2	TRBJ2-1	CASTPGTSGYNEQFF	TGTGCCAGCACACCCGGGACTAGCGGGTACAATGAGCAGTTCTTC
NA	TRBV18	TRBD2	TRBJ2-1	CASSRLAGGKDEQFF	TGTGCCAGCTCAAGACTAGCGGGGGGGAAGGATGAGCAGTTCTTC
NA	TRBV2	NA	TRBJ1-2	CASSTGGAGIYGYTF	TGTGCCAGCAGCACCGGGGGCGCCGGGATCTATGGCTACACCTTC
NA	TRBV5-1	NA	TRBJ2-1	CASSSTESSYNEQFF	TGCGCCAGCAGCTCTACTGAAAGCTCCTACAATGAGCAGTTCTTC
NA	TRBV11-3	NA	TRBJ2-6	CASSPHLARLSSGANVLTF	TGTGCCAGCAGCCCACACCTAGCACGCCTATCCTCTGGGGCCAACGTCCTGACTTTC
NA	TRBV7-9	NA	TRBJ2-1	CATGDGSYNEQFF	TGTGCCACGGGGGATGGCTCCTACAATGAGCAGTTCTTC
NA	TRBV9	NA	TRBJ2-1	CASSVGMAGYNEQFF	TGTGCCAGCAGCGTAGGGATGGCGGGGTACAATGAGCAGTTCTTC
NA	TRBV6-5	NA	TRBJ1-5	CASSYTGSGNQPQHF	TGTGCCAGCAGTTATACAGGGAGCGGCAATCAGCCCCAGCATTTT
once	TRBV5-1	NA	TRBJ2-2	CASSLVGQGGVWLFF	TGCGCCAGCAGCTTGGTCGGACAGGGAGGGGTTTGGCTGTTTTTT
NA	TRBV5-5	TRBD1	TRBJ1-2	CASSWGQVNYGYTF	TGTGCCAGCAGCTGGGGACAGGTGAACTATGGCTACACCTTC
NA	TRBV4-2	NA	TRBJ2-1	CASSQEGGAASGGPYNEQFF	TGTGCCAGCAGCCAAGAAGGGGGGGCGGCTAGCGGTGGTCCCTACAATGAGCAGTTCTTC
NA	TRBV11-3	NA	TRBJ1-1	CASSFSSAMNTEAFF	TGTGCCAGCAGCTTTTCCTCAGCTATGAACACTGAAGCTTTCTTT
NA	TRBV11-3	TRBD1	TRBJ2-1	CASSLGGQGAAEQFF	TGTGCCAGCAGCTTAGGAGGACAGGGGGCGGCTGAGCAGTTCTTC
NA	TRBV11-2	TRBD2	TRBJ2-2	CASSRSTSDLQGELFF	TGTGCCAGCAGCCGTTCTACTAGCGACCTTCAAGGGGAGCTGTTTTTT
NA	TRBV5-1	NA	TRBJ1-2	CASSSDGSYGYTF	TGCGCCAGCAGCAGCGACGGGAGCTATGGCTACACCTTC
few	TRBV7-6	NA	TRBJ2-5	CASREGGLLQETQYF	TGTGCCAGCAGGGAGGGGGGACTTCTCCAAGAGACCCAGTACTTC
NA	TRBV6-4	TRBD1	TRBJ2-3	CASSPTGGRGTDTQYF	TGTGCCAGCAGTCCTACAGGGGGCCGGGGCACAGATACGCAGTATTTT
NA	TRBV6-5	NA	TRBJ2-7	CASRRAVSSYEQYF	TGTGCCAGCAGACGGGCAGTATCCTCCTACGAGCAGTACTTC
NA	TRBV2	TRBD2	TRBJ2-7	CASSPLAGGSSYEQYF	TGTGCCAGCAGTCCTCTAGCGGGGGGGAGCTCCTACGAGCAGTACTTC
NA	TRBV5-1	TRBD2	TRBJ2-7	CASSTGLAASSTIIYEQYF	TGCGCCAGCAGCACCGGACTAGCGGCCTCCTCCACAATCATATACGAGCAGTACTTC
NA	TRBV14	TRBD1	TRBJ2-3	CASSQDRQGPPNF	TGTGCCAGCAGCCAAGATCGACAGGGCCCGCCGAATTTT
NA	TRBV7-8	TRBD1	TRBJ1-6	CASSFGTGHNSPLHF	TGTGCCAGCAGCTTTGGGACAGGCCATAATTCACCCCTCCACTTT
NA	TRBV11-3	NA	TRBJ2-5	CASSRTSEETQYF	TGTGCCAGCAGCCGGACGTCCGAAGAGACCCAGTACTTC
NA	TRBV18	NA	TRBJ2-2	CASSPATRRGTGELFF	TGTGCCAGCTCACCGGCTACTCGGCGGGGCACCGGGGAGCTGTTTTTT
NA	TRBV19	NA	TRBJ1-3	CASNRAGNTIYF	TGTGCCAGTAACAGGGCTGGAAACACCATATATTTT
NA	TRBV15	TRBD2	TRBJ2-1	CATSRVGGINEQFF	TGTGCCACCAGCAGAGTGGGAGGGATCAATGAGCAGTTCTTC
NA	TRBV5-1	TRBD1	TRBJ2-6	CASRGQGGSGANVLTF	TGCGCCAGCAGGGGACAGGGAGGCTCTGGGGCCAACGTCCTGACTTTC
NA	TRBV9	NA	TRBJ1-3	CASSVMTTGNTIYF	TGTGCCAGCAGCGTAATGACCACGGGAAACACCATATATTTT
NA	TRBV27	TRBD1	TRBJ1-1	CASSLSTGVTEAFF	TGTGCCAGCAGTTTATCTACAGGGGTCACTGAAGCTTTCTTT
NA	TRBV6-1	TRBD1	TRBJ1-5	CASSDHRGQSNQPQHF	TGTGCCAGCAGTGACCACAGGGGGCAAAGCAATCAGCCCCAGCATTTT
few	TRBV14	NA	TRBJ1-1	CASSQVVGVTEAFF	TGTGCCAGCAGCCAAGTGGTAGGGGTCACTGAAGCTTTCTTT
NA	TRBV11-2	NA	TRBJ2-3	CASSLGLAESDTQYF	TGTGCCAGCAGCCTCGGGCTAGCTGAATCAGATACGCAGTATTTT
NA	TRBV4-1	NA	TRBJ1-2	CASSLDSMTYGYTF	TGCGCCAGCAGCCTAGACAGTATGACTTATGGCTACACCTTC
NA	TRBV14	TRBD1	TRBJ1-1	CASSQDRARGDLNTEAFF	TGTGCCAGCAGCCAAGACCGGGCCAGGGGGGACTTGAACACTGAAGCTTTCTTT
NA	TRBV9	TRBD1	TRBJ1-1	CASSVQGAATEAFF	TGTGCCAGCAGCGTGCAGGGGGCGGCCACTGAAGCTTTCTTT
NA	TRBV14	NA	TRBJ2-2	CASRPGNRAGELFF	TGTGCCAGCAGGCCAGGCAATCGGGCCGGGGAGCTGTTTTTT
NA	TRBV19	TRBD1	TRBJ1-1	CASSPGQDREAFF	TGTGCCAGTAGTCCCGGACAGGATCGTGAAGCTTTCTTT
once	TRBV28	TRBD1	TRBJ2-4	CASSSISGTALGGIIQYF	TGTGCCAGCAGTTCGATCTCCGGGACAGCCCTTGGGGGAATCATTCAGTACTTC
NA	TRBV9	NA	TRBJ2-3	CASSVRTFTDTQYF	TGTGCCAGCAGCGTTAGGACCTTCACAGATACGCAGTATTTT
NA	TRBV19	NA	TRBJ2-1	CASSGTEGLEQFF	TGTGCCAGTAGTGGCACTGAGGGGCTCGAGCAGTTCTTC
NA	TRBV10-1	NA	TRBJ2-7	CASSPRETYEQYF	TGCGCCAGCTCTCCTCGGGAAACCTACGAGCAGTACTTC
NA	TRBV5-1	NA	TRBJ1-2	CASSFGGDYGYTF	TGCGCCAGCAGCTTCGGGGGAGACTATGGCTACACCTTC
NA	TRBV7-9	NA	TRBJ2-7	CASSYGTTSYEQYF	TGTGCCAGCAGCTACGGGACCACCTCCTACGAGCAGTACTTC
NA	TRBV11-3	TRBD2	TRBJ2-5	CASSSGLADSQYF	TGTGCCAGCAGCTCTGGACTAGCGGATTCCCAGTACTTC